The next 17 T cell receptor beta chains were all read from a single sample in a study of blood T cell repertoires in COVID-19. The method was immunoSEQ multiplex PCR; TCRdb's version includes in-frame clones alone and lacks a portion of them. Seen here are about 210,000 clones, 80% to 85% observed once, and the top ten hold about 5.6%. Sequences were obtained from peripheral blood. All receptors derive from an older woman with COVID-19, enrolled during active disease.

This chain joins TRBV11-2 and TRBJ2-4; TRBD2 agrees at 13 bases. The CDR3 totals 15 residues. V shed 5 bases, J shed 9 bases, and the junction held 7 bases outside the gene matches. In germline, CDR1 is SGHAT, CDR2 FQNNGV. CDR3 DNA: TGTGCCAGCAGCCTGGGGACTAGCGGGAAGGGCATTCAGTACTTC. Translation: CASSLGTSGKGIQYF.

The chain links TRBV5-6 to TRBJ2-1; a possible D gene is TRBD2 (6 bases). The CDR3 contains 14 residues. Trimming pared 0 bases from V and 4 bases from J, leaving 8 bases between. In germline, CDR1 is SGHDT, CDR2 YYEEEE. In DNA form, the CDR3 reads TGTGCCAGCAGCTTGGGTAGCGGATACAATGAGCAGTTCTTC. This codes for CASSLGSGYNEQFF.

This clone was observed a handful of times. The CDR3 sequence: CASSPFYRASGYTF. In DNA, the CDR3 is TGTGCCAGCTCACCCTTTTACAGGGCCTCTGGCTACACCTTC. The chain combines TRBV18 with TRBJ1-2, with D maybe TRBD1 (6 bases). V lost 3 bases, J lost 7 bases, and 15 bases lay in between. The CDR3 extends over 14 amino acids. From germline, CDR1 is KGHSH and CDR2 LQKENI.

In DNA, the CDR3 is TGTGCCAGCAGCCCCGGGACAGCGAACACTGAAGCTTTCTTT. As protein: CASSPGTANTEAFF. V is TRBV7-2 and J is TRBJ1-1, with TRBD1 identical over 7 bases. CDR1 and CDR2 from the germline V gene are SGHTA and FQGNSA. CDR3 length: 14 amino acids. Trimming removed 5 bases from V and 1 base from J; junction bases left unmatched: 4.

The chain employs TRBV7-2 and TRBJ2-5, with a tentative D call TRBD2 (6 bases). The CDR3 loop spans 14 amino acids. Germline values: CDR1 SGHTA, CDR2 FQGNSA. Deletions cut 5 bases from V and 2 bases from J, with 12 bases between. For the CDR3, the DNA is TGTGCCAGCAGCGCCCGACTAGATCAAGAGACCCAGTACTTC. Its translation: CASSARLDQETQYF.

DNA of the CDR3: TGTGCCAGTAGTCGGGACACCTCGGGCGGCTACACCTTC. Translating gives CASSRDTSGGYTF. The chain combines TRBV19 with TRBJ1-2, with D perhaps TRBD1 (6 bases). The CDR3 totals 13 residues. The V end was cut by 5 bases, the J end by 8 bases, with 15 bases between. The germline gives CDR1 LNHDA, CDR2 SQIVND (reference sequence).

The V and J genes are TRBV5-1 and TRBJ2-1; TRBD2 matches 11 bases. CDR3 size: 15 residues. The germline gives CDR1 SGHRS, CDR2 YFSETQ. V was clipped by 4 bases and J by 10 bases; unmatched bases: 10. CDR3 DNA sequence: TGCGCCAGCAGCATAATAGCGGGAGGGCCGGGGGAGCAGTTCTTC. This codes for CASSIIAGGPGEQFF.

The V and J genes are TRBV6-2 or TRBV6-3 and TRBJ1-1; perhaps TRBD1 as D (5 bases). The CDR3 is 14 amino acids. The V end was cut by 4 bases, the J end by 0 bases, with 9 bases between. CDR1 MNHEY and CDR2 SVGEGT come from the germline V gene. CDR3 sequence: CASSFRGMNTEAFF. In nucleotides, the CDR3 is TGTGCCAGCAGTTTTAGGGGCATGAACACTGAAGCTTTCTTT.

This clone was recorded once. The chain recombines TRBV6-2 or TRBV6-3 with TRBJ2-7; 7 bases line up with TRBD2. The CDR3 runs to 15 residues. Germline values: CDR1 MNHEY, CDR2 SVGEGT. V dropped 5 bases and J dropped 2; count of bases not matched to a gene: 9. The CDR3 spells CASSKNQRDPYEQYF. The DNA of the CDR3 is TGTGCCAGCAGTAAAAATCAGCGGGACCCCTACGAGCAGTACTTC.

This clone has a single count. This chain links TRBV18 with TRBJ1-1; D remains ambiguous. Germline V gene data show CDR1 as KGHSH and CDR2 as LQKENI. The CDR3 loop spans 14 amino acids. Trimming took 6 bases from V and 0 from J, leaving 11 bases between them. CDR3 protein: CASSQDLMNTEAFF. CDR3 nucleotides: TGTGCCAGCTCCCAGGACTTGATGAACACTGAAGCTTTCTTT.

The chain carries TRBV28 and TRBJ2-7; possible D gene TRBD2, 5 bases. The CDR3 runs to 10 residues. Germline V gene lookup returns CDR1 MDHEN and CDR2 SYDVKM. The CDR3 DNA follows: TGTAGCAGCGGTACCTACGAGCAGTACTTC. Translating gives CSSGTYEQYF. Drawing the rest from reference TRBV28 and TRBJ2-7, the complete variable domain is DVKVTQSSRYLVKRTGEKVFLECVQDMDHENMFWYRQDPGLGLRLIYFSYDVKMKEKGDIPEGYSVSREKKERFSLILESASTNQTSMYLCSSGTYEQYFGPGTRLTVT.

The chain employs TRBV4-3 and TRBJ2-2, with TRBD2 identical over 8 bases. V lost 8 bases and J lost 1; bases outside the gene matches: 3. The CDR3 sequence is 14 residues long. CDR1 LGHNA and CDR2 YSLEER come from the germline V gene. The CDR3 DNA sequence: TGCGCCAGCCGGGCGGGGGGGAACACCGGGGAGCTGTTTTTT. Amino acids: CASRAGGNTGELFF.

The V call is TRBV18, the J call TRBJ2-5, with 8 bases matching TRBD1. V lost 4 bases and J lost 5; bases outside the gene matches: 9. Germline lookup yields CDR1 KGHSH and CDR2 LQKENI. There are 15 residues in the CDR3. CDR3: CASSQMTGVKETQYF. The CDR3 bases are TGTGCCAGCTCACAAATGACAGGGGTGAAGGAGACCCAGTACTTC.

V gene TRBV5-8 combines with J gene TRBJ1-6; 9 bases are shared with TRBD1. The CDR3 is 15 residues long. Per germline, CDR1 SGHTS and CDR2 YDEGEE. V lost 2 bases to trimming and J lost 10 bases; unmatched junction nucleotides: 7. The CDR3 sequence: CASSFHTGGRSPLHF. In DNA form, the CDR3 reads TGTGCCAGCAGCTTTCATACAGGGGGCAGGTCACCCCTCCACTTT.

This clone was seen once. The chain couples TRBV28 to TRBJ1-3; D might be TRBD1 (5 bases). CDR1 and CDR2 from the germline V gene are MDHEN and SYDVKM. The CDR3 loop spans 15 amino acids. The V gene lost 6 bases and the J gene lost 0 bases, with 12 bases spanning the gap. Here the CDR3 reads CASSPTGLSGNTIYF. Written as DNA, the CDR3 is TGTGCCAGCAGCCCCACAGGTCTCTCTGGAAACACCATATATTTT.

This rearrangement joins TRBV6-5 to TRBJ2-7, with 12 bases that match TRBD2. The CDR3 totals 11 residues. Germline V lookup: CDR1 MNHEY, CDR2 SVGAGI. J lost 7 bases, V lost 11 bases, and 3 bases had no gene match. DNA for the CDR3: TGTGCCGCGACTAGCGGGAGAGAGCAGTACTTC. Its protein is CAATSGREQYF.

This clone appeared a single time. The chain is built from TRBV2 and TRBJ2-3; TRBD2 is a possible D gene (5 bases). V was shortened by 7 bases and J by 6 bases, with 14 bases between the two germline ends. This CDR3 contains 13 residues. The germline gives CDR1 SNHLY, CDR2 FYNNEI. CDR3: CASNTVPGDTQYF. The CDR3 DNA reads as TGTGCCAGCAACACTGTCCCGGGGGATACGCAGTATTTT.